This is a list of T cell receptor beta chains from one sample in a study of tumor and adjacent non-tumor tissue in lung cancer. One entry per CDR3 protein, called by TCRdb with MiXCR from the multiplex PCR reads. The table lists fewer than 85,000 distinct CDR3 sequences, over 75% of them singletons, with 10% to 15% in the top ten. The sequenced sample was lung tumor tissue. These receptor sequences come from a woman in her fifties or sixties with non-small cell lung cancer. CDR3s include the opening cysteine and the closing phenylalanine or tryptophan. A D gene is named only where the DNA matches it firmly. The size field is filled for only some rows; it gives once, few, many or a size class.

clone size: -
D gene: -
V gene: TRBV29-1
J gene: TRBJ1-1
CDR3 protein: CSLGEGPINSEAFF
CDR3 DNA: TGCAGCCTTGGGGAGGGTCCGATTAACAGCGAAGCTTTCTTT

clone size: -
D gene: -
V gene: TRBV5-4
J gene: TRBJ2-3
CDR3 protein: CTSSLAQRNTDTQYF
CDR3 DNA: TGTACCAGCAGCTTGGCGCAGAGAAACACAGATACGCAGTATTTT

clone size: -
D gene: TRBD2
V gene: TRBV20-1
J gene: TRBJ2-7
CDR3 protein: CNARPSSGKPYEQYF
CDR3 DNA: TGCAATGCTAGGCCATCTAGCGGTAAGCCCTACGAGCAGTACTTC

clone size: -
D gene: -
V gene: TRBV20-1
J gene: TRBJ2-7
CDR3 protein: CSASGPRYEQYF
CDR3 DNA: TGCAGTGCTAGTGGACCGCGATACGAGCAGTACTTC

clone size: -
D gene: TRBD1
V gene: TRBV6-5
J gene: TRBJ2-3
CDR3 protein: CASSRTGRGTDTQYF
CDR3 DNA: TGTGCCAGCAGCCGGACAGGAAGGGGCACGGATACGCAGTATTTT

clone size: few
D gene: TRBD2
V gene: TRBV11-2
J gene: TRBJ2-7
CDR3 protein: CASSPRASGPYEQYF
CDR3 DNA: TGTGCCAGCAGTCCTCGGGCTAGCGGTCCCTACGAGCAGTACTTC

clone size: -
D gene: -
V gene: TRBV20-1
J gene: TRBJ2-1
CDR3 protein: CSARDNSGLAALTYYNEQFF
CDR3 DNA: TGCAGTGCTAGAGATAACTCCGGGTTGGCGGCACTTACCTACTACAATGAACAGTTCTTC

clone size: -
D gene: -
V gene: TRBV12-3/TRBV12-4
J gene: TRBJ1-6
CDR3 protein: CASSSTGNSSLHF
CDR3 DNA: TGTGCCAGCAGTTCGACTGGTAATTCATCCCTCCACTTT

clone size: -
D gene: -
V gene: TRBV29-1
J gene: TRBJ1-1
CDR3 protein: CSVAEVRFEVFF
CDR3 DNA: TGTAGCGTGGCAGAGGTGAGGTTCGAAGTTTTCTTT

clone size: -
D gene: TRBD1
V gene: TRBV4-1
J gene: TRBJ2-1
CDR3 protein: CASCQRQGTHEQFF
CDR3 DNA: TGCGCCAGCTGCCAGAGACAGGGGACGCATGAGCAGTTTTTC

clone size: -
D gene: -
V gene: TRBV5-5
J gene: TRBJ1-4
CDR3 protein: CAGRLTVEKLFF
CDR3 DNA: TGTGCCGGCAGATTGACAGTTGAAAAACTGTTTTTT

clone size: -
D gene: TRBD2
V gene: TRBV20-1
J gene: TRBJ2-1
CDR3 protein: CKARDTSGIPFF
CDR3 DNA: TGCAAAGCTAGAGACACCAGCGGGATCCCGTTCTTC

clone size: -
D gene: TRBD1
V gene: TRBV7-9
J gene: TRBJ1-2
CDR3 protein: CASSAAGTGYGFTF
CDR3 DNA: TGTGCCAGCAGTGCCGCCGGGACAGGATATGGTTTCACCTTC

clone size: -
D gene: -
V gene: TRBV4-2
J gene: TRBJ1-5
CDR3 protein: CASSRSTGSGQPQHF
CDR3 DNA: TGTGCCAGCAGTCGATCTACAGGGAGCGGTCAGCCCCAGCATTTT

clone size: -
D gene: -
V gene: TRBV4-2
J gene: TRBJ1-2
CDR3 protein: CVSSHDYAQGGYYGYTF
CDR3 DNA: TGTGTCAGCAGCCATGATTACGCCCAAGGGGGATACTATGGCTACACCTTC

clone size: -
D gene: TRBD1
V gene: TRBV4-1
J gene: TRBJ1-1
CDR3 protein: CTSNQDLYRGNTEAFF
CDR3 DNA: TGTACCAGCAACCAAGATCTCTACAGGGGGAACACTGAAGCTTTCTTT

clone size: once
D gene: -
V gene: TRBV6-6
J gene: TRBJ2-5
CDR3 protein: CARSTPAQETQYF
CDR3 DNA: TGTGCCAGGAGTACCCCAGCACAAGAGACTCAGTACTTC

clone size: -
D gene: -
V gene: TRBV20-1
J gene: TRBJ2-7
CDR3 protein: CSARDTGEGSYEQYF
CDR3 DNA: TGCAGTGCTAGAGATACCGGCGAGGGCTCCTACGAACAATACTTC

clone size: -
D gene: -
V gene: TRBV6-1
J gene: TRBJ2-3
CDR3 protein: CTSRMNRNSIDTQYF
CDR3 DNA: TGTACCAGCAGAATGAACCGGAACAGCATAGATACGCAGTATTTT

clone size: -
D gene: TRBD2
V gene: TRBV7-2
J gene: TRBJ2-1
CDR3 protein: CASSLDGSGRGYNEQFF
CDR3 DNA: TGTGCCAGCAGCTTAGATGGTAGCGGGAGAGGGTACAATGAGCAGTTCTTC

clone size: few
D gene: TRBD1
V gene: TRBV4-3
J gene: TRBJ1-1
CDR3 protein: CASNQDHTDRAKAFF
CDR3 DNA: TGCGCCAGCAACCAAGACCATACGGACAGGGCTAAAGCTTTCTTT

clone size: -
D gene: TRBD1
V gene: TRBV4-1
J gene: TRBJ2-1
CDR3 protein: CATTYGDRVSNIEQFF
CDR3 DNA: TGCGCCACCACCTATGGGGACAGGGTCAGTAACATTGAGCAGTTCTTC

clone size: -
D gene: -
V gene: TRBV11-1
J gene: TRBJ2-3
CDR3 protein: CTSSSSVGSTDTQYF
CDR3 DNA: TGTACCAGCAGTTCCTCTGTGGGGTCCACAGATACGCAGTATTTT

clone size: -
D gene: -
V gene: TRBV11-2
J gene: TRBJ2-1
CDR3 protein: CASSPPGYEQLF
CDR3 DNA: TGTGCCAGCAGCCCCCCCGGTTATGAGCAGTTATTC

clone size: -
D gene: -
V gene: TRBV29-1
J gene: TRBJ2-1
CDR3 protein: CSVNSKGNNEQFF
CDR3 DNA: TGCAGCGTTAATAGTAAGGGCAATAACGAGCAGTTCTTC

clone size: -
D gene: -
V gene: TRBV20-1
J gene: TRBJ2-5
CDR3 protein: CSAMDRISLGETQYF
CDR3 DNA: TGCAGTGCTATGGACAGAATATCCTTGGGCGAGACCCAGTATTTC

clone size: -
D gene: TRBD2
V gene: TRBV15
J gene: TRBJ2-3
CDR3 protein: CATSRDIVAGGADTQYF
CDR3 DNA: TGTGCCACCAGCAGAGATATAGTAGCGGGAGGGGCAGATACGCAGTATTTT

clone size: once
D gene: -
V gene: TRBV6-1
J gene: TRBJ1-5
CDR3 protein: CARSERAFYQPQHF
CDR3 DNA: TGTGCCAGAAGTGAACGGGCATTTTATCAGCCCCAGCATTTT

clone size: few
D gene: -
V gene: TRBV12-3/TRBV12-4
J gene: TRBJ1-1
CDR3 protein: CAGNIQGRGTEAFF
CDR3 DNA: TGTGCCGGTAATATACAGGGTAGAGGCACTGAAGCTTTCTTT